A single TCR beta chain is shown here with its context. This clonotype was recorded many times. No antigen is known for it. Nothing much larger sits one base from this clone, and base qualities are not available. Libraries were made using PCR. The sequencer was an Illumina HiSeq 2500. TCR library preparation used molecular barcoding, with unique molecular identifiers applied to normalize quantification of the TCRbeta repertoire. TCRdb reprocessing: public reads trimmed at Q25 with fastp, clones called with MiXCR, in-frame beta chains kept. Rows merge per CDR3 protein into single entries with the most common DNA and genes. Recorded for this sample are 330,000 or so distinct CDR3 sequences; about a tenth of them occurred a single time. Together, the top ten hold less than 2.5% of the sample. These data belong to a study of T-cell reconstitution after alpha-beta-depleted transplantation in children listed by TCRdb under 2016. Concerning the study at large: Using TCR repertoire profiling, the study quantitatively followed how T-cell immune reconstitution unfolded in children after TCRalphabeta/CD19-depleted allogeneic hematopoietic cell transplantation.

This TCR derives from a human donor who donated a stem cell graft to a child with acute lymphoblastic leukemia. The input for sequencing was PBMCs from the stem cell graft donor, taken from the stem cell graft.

The DNA sequence is as follows: TGTGCCAGCTCCTGGAGCGGGAGCGGCAATGAGCAGTTCTTC. Its coded protein is CASSWSGSGNEQFF. The sequence is built from TRBV27 and TRBJ2-1; 8 of the junction bases match TRBD2. At the junction V is shortened by 8 bases and J by 6 bases; bases outside the gene matches: 9. The CDR3 contains 14 residues, cysteine and phenylalanine counted. Of the read, only the CDR3 DNA is kept; its 42 bases are in frame from base 1. The germline V gene encodes CDR1 MNHEY and CDR2 SMNVEV (reference sequence).